This T cell receptor beta chain comes out of a study of blood T cell repertoires in COVID-19. Study details: There were acute and convalescent COVID-19 samples, and they came from the United States, Italy and Spain. From T cells, B-cell-depleted T cells, or PBMCs came the material, which was cDNA or gDNA.

Per the original methods: For nucleated cells, counts were estimated from reference gene primer amplification. This table comes from immunoSEQ multiplex PCR, and its TCRdb copy is limited to in-frame clones, with some not included. That table is the source of V, J and clone size, and D and trimming were worked out from the DNA. The sample contains under 50,000 clones, approximately 89% of which appear only once. Germline CDR1 MNHEY, CDR2 SVGAGI. The junction had 7 bases not matched to a gene; V was cut back by 8 bases and J by 8 bases. The CDR3 is made up of 12 amino acids. The clonotype was recovered from a woman between 35 and 50 years old with acute or convalescent COVID-19. Sequenced: peripheral blood. The chain uses TRBV6-5 and TRBJ1-2, with 8 nucleotides matching TRBD1. CDR3 loop: CASLTGGQGYTF. CDR3 nucleotides: TGTGCCAGCCTAACAGGGGGTCAGGGCTACACCTTC.